The rows below give T cell receptor beta chains drawn from one sample of a study of graft-versus-host responses after intestinal transplantation. Antigens of these TCRs are unknown. Produced via immunoSEQ multiplex PCR; TCRdb's table is partial and in-frame only. Of over 55,000 clones detected, about 92% appear once; the ten largest clones hold roughly 1.3%. The sequencing used unstimulated CD8+ T cells sorted from spleen or lymph node cells, collected before intestinal transplant. These receptors originate from a human donor who received an intestinal transplant. CDR3s include the opening cysteine and the closing phenylalanine or tryptophan. D genes are given only for firm matches. Not every row has a clone size; where given, it reads once, few, many or a size class.

>NA|TRBJ2-3|TRBV7-8|NA
TGTGCCAGCAGCTCCAGCGAGGTGGATATCACAGATACGCAGTATTTT
CASSSSEVDITDTQYF
>NA|TRBJ2-7|TRBV19|NA
TGTGCCAGTAGTGTCGGTACAGCCTACGAGCAGTACTTC
CASSVGTAYEQYF
>few|TRBJ2-7|TRBV5-6|TRBD1
TGTGCCAGCAGCCCAAAACGGGACAGGGGGCTCTACGAGCAGTACTTC
CASSPKRDRGLYEQYF
>NA|TRBJ1-2|TRBV9|TRBD1
TGTGCCAGCAGCGTAGGGGTCTCACAGGGGAATGGCTACACCTTC
CASSVGVSQGNGYTF
>NA|TRBJ2-2|TRBV19|TRBD1
TGTGCCAGTGGAAGACAGGGGGCCCCCGGGGAGCTGTTTTTT
CASGRQGAPGELFF
>NA|TRBJ2-1|TRBV7-9|NA
TGTGCCAGCAGCTTAAGCGGGCCTAATGAGCAGTTCTTC
CASSLSGPNEQFF
>NA|TRBJ2-3|TRBV27|NA
TGTGCCAGCAGGGGGGGAGTGACCTGGGGGCAGTATTTT
CASRGGVTWGQYF
>NA|TRBJ1-3|TRBV7-9|NA
TGTGCCAGCAGCTTAGCTCAGGGGTCCTCTGGAAACACCATATATTTT
CASSLAQGSSGNTIYF
>NA|TRBJ2-5|TRBV6-6|TRBD1
TGTGCCAGCAGTTACCCCGACAGGGGGGAGACCCAGTACTTC
CASSYPDRGETQYF
>NA|TRBJ1-2|TRBV6-5|TRBD1
TGTGCCAGCAGTTACTCAGACAGGGGAATAGGGGGCTACACCTTC
CASSYSDRGIGGYTF
>NA|TRBJ1-1|TRBV7-8|NA
TGTGCCAGCAACCCCCCGGGATGGAACACTGAAGCTTTCTTT
CASNPPGWNTEAFF
>NA|TRBJ2-5|TRBV6-5|NA
TGTGCCAGCAGTTACGCCGGAGAGACCCAGTACTTC
CASSYAGETQYF
>NA|TRBJ1-4|TRBV7-9|NA
TGTGCCAGCAGCGGCGGAACGGTGGAGGAAAAACTGTTTTTT
CASSGGTVEEKLFF
>NA|TRBJ2-7|TRBV13|TRBD2
TGTGCCAGCAGCTTAGTAACCCTAGCGGGGGGGTACGAGCAGTACTTC
CASSLVTLAGGYEQYF
>NA|TRBJ2-5|TRBV5-1|NA
TGCGCCAGCAGCTTATCCCAGGGGCCCCAAGAGACCCAGTACTTC
CASSLSQGPQETQYF
>NA|TRBJ1-3|TRBV13|NA
TGTGCCAGCAGCTTATGGGGGGGCACTGGAAACACCATATATTTT
CASSLWGGTGNTIYF
>NA|TRBJ1-1|TRBV6-1|NA
TGTGCCAGCAGAGACCGGGAGGCTTTCTTT
CASRDREAFF
>NA|TRBJ1-4|TRBV9|NA
TGTGCCAGCGGGGGAGGAGGTAATGAAAAACTGTTTTTT
CASGGGGNEKLFF
>NA|TRBJ1-6|TRBV5-6|NA
TGTGCCAGCAGCTTGGTTCAGGGTGGTTCACCCCTCCACTTT
CASSLVQGGSPLHF
>NA|TRBJ1-1|TRBV7-9|NA
TGTGCCAGCAGCCGGGACACTGAAGCTTTCTTT
CASSRDTEAFF
>NA|TRBJ1-1|TRBV5-5|NA
TGTGCCAGCAGCTTGAGGGGGACTGAAGCTTTCTTT
CASSLRGTEAFF
>NA|TRBJ2-7|TRBV10-3|NA
TGTGCCATCAGTGAGTCGTTTCTTGGGAGAGGGGGCTACGAGCAGTACTTC
CAISESFLGRGGYEQYF
>NA|TRBJ1-2|TRBV5-5|NA
TGTGCCAGCAGCGCCGCGGGCGGGGACTATGGCTACACCTTC
CASSAAGGDYGYTF
>NA|TRBJ2-5|TRBV27|NA
TGTGCCAGCAGTCGCGGGACTCGGGAGACCCAGTACTTC
CASSRGTRETQYF
>NA|TRBJ2-3|TRBV7-9|NA
TGTGCCAGCAGCCCCCCTGGGGGGACTAGCACAGATACGCAGTATTTT
CASSPPGGTSTDTQYF
>NA|TRBJ1-1|TRBV9|NA
TGTGCCAGCAGCGTAGGCGGCGCGGGGACGGTTGAAGCTTTCTTT
CASSVGGAGTVEAFF
>NA|TRBJ1-6|TRBV13|TRBD1
TGTGCCAGCAGCTCGGACAGGGCCGATAATTCACCCCTCCACTTT
CASSSDRADNSPLHF
>NA|TRBJ2-7|TRBV7-8|TRBD1
TGTGCCAGCAGCTTTGGGACAGGCTACGAGCAGTACTTC
CASSFGTGYEQYF
>once|TRBJ2-7|TRBV9|NA
TGTGCCAGCACCCCCGGGACTGGCTCCTACGAGCAGTACTTC
CASTPGTGSYEQYF
>NA|TRBJ2-3|TRBV6-1|TRBD2
TGTGCCAGCCGGGGGGGAGTTACAGATACGCAGTATTTT
CASRGGVTDTQYF
>NA|TRBJ1-1|TRBV2|TRBD1
TGTGCCAGCAGTGAAGCGGGACAGCCGAACACTGAAGCTTTCTTT
CASSEAGQPNTEAFF
>NA|TRBJ2-3|TRBV6-5|TRBD2
TGTGCCAGCAGTTACGGGGGGACTAGGGGCACAGATACGCAGTATTTT
CASSYGGTRGTDTQYF
>NA|TRBJ2-5|TRBV6-5|TRBD2
TGTGCCAGCAGGGGGGGGAGACAAGAGACCCAGTACTTC
CASRGGRQETQYF
>NA|TRBJ1-1|TRBV25-1|NA
TGTGCCGGCAGGGAGTGGCAGCTGAACACTGAAGCTTTCTTT
CAGREWQLNTEAFF
>NA|TRBJ1-2|TRBV6-5|TRBD1
TGTGCCAGCAGTCATAGGACAGGGGGCGGCTACACCTTC
CASSHRTGGGYTF
>NA|TRBJ2-7|TRBV6-6|TRBD1
TGTGCCAGCGGCCTCGGGACAGGGACCTACGAGCAGTACTTC
CASGLGTGTYEQYF
>NA|TRBJ1-2|TRBV9|TRBD1
TGTGCCAGCAGCGCCCGAACAGGGGGCTATGGCTACACCTTC
CASSARTGGYGYTF
>NA|TRBJ1-2|TRBV5-8|TRBD1
TGTGCCAGCAGCTCGGGACAGGGTGGTGGCTACACCTTC
CASSSGQGGGYTF
>NA|TRBJ1-1|TRBV19|NA
TGTGCCAGTAGTATAGGGGGGCAGACTGAAGCTTTCTTT
CASSIGGQTEAFF
>NA|TRBJ1-2|TRBV5-6|NA
TGTGCCAGCAGCTTTTGGGGAGACGGCTATGGCTACACCTTC
CASSFWGDGYGYTF
>NA|TRBJ2-2|TRBV4-1|TRBD2
TGCGCCAGCAGCCAGGGCGGGAGGACCGTCGGGGAGCTGTTTTTT
CASSQGGRTVGELFF
>NA|TRBJ1-3|TRBV9|NA
TGTGCCAGCAGCGTGACGACGGGCTCTGGAAACACCATATATTTT
CASSVTTGSGNTIYF
>NA|TRBJ2-7|TRBV6-5|TRBD2
TGTGCCAGCAGTTACTCGAATAGCGGGACCTTATACGAGCAGTACTTC
CASSYSNSGTLYEQYF
>once|TRBJ2-7|TRBV27|NA
TGTGCCAGCAGTTTGGGGACTCTCTACGAGCAGTACTTC
CASSLGTLYEQYF
>NA|TRBJ1-2|TRBV19|NA
TGTGCCACCGAGACAGGACATAACTATGGCTACACCTTC
CATETGHNYGYTF
>NA|TRBJ2-7|TRBV29-1|NA
TGCAGCGTTGTTTCGACAGCTAAAACCTACGAGCAGTACTTC
CSVVSTAKTYEQYF
>NA|TRBJ1-3|TRBV7-9|NA
TGTGCCAGCAGCCACGTTGGGTGGAGCTCTGGAAACACCATATATTTT
CASSHVGWSSGNTIYF
>NA|TRBJ2-3|TRBV9|TRBD2
TGTGCCAGCAGCGGCCCCTTAGCGGGGGGCCTGACAGATACGCAGTATTTT
CASSGPLAGGLTDTQYF
>NA|TRBJ2-7|TRBV5-4|NA
TGTGCCAGCAGTTTGGGAGGGGGAGAGCAGTACTTC
CASSLGGGEQYF
>NA|TRBJ2-3|TRBV5-1|TRBD2
TGCGCCAGCGCGCTCGGGGGGGTGACAGATACGCAGTATTTT
CASALGGVTDTQYF